Listed below are T cell receptor beta chains from one sample, sequenced in a study of cytomegalovirus exposure and HLA in healthy donors. The protocol was immunoSEQ multiplex PCR, while the TCRdb copy is restricted to in-frame clones and leaves out a portion. The sample carries over 150,000 clones, around 80% recorded once. The sequenced sample was PBMCs. The receptors here all came from a woman aged 55-75 years in good health and CMV-seropositive. Both conserved end residues are part of each CDR3. The order of the fields is J gene, V gene, clone size, D gene, CDR3 protein, CDR3 DNA. The D gene is left open where the match is weak. Clone size is given for some rows only: seen once, a few or many times, or a class if the clone is expanded.

J gene: TRBJ1-5; V gene: TRBV5-1; clone size: -; D gene: TRBD1; CDR3 protein: CASSLTGGAIQPQHF; CDR3 DNA: TGCGCCAGCAGCTTGACAGGGGGCGCGATTCAGCCCCAGCATTTT
J gene: TRBJ2-6; V gene: TRBV5-1; clone size: -; D gene: -; CDR3 protein: CASSLQISGANGLTF; CDR3 DNA: TGCGCCAGCAGCCTTCAGATTTCTGGGGCCAACGGCCTGACTTTC
J gene: TRBJ2-6; V gene: TRBV5-6; clone size: -; D gene: -; CDR3 protein: CASSPMVDGSSGANVLTF; CDR3 DNA: TGTGCCAGCAGTCCTATGGTGGACGGGAGCTCTGGGGCCAACGTCCTGACTTTC
J gene: TRBJ2-1; V gene: TRBV5-6; clone size: -; D gene: TRBD1; CDR3 protein: CASSLEGQGLYNEQFF; CDR3 DNA: TGTGCCAGCAGCTTGGAGGGACAGGGCCTTTACAATGAGCAGTTCTTC
J gene: TRBJ1-2; V gene: TRBV10-3; clone size: -; D gene: TRBD1; CDR3 protein: CAISVRQGVDGYTF; CDR3 DNA: TGTGCCATCAGTGTAAGGCAGGGGGTGGATGGCTACACCTTC
J gene: TRBJ2-7; V gene: TRBV21-1; clone size: -; D gene: -; CDR3 protein: CASSKSLQELAEPYEQYF; CDR3 DNA: TGTGCCAGCAGCAAATCGCTCCAGGAACTAGCGGAGCCCTACGAGCAGTACTTC
J gene: TRBJ1-2; V gene: TRBV7-2; clone size: once; D gene: -; CDR3 protein: CASSLVLTQANYGYTF; CDR3 DNA: TGTGCCAGCAGCTTAGTATTAACACAGGCGAACTATGGCTACACCTTC
J gene: TRBJ2-7; V gene: TRBV28; clone size: -; D gene: -; CDR3 protein: CASSLDIYEQYF; CDR3 DNA: TGTGCCAGCAGTTTGGACATCTACGAGCAGTACTTC
J gene: TRBJ1-3; V gene: TRBV2; clone size: few; D gene: TRBD1; CDR3 protein: CASSSTGGKSGNTIYF; CDR3 DNA: TGTGCCAGCAGTTCGACAGGGGGAAAGTCTGGAAACACCATATATTTT
J gene: TRBJ2-1; V gene: TRBV7-2; clone size: -; D gene: TRBD1; CDR3 protein: CASSLGQGSYNEQFF; CDR3 DNA: TGTGCCAGCAGCCTGGGACAGGGCTCCTACAATGAGCAGTTCTTC
J gene: TRBJ1-5; V gene: TRBV18; clone size: -; D gene: TRBD1; CDR3 protein: CASSPGTGSNQPQHF; CDR3 DNA: TGTGCCAGCTCTCCCGGGACAGGGAGCAATCAGCCCCAGCATTTT
J gene: TRBJ2-5; V gene: TRBV7-9; clone size: few; D gene: TRBD2; CDR3 protein: CASSAAGGQETQYF; CDR3 DNA: TGTGCCAGCAGCGCGGCGGGGGGCCAAGAGACCCAGTACTTC
J gene: TRBJ1-1; V gene: TRBV6-5; clone size: -; D gene: -; CDR3 protein: CASSVGGPQVKAFF; CDR3 DNA: TGTGCCAGCAGTGTGGGGGGGCCCCAGGTTAAGGCTTTCTTT
J gene: TRBJ2-7; V gene: TRBV6-6; clone size: once; D gene: TRBD2; CDR3 protein: CASSYSGGGALQYF; CDR3 DNA: TGTGCCAGCAGTTACTCGGGCGGGGGGGCCCTGCAGTACTTC
J gene: TRBJ2-2; V gene: TRBV18; clone size: -; D gene: TRBD1; CDR3 protein: CASSPPGQGSGELFF; CDR3 DNA: TGTGCCAGCTCACCACCGGGACAGGGATCCGGGGAGCTGTTTTTT
J gene: TRBJ2-1; V gene: TRBV10-3; clone size: -; D gene: TRBD2; CDR3 protein: CAIRILAGGYNEQFF; CDR3 DNA: TGTGCCATCAGGATACTAGCGGGAGGCTACAATGAGCAGTTCTTC
J gene: TRBJ1-2; V gene: TRBV25-1; clone size: -; D gene: TRBD1; CDR3 protein: CASSEPYRGGYTF; CDR3 DNA: TGTGCCAGCAGTGAACCCTACAGGGGCGGCTACACCTTC
J gene: TRBJ1-4; V gene: TRBV19; clone size: -; D gene: -; CDR3 protein: CASSMPTGATNEKLFF; CDR3 DNA: TGTGCCAGTAGTATGCCCACGGGGGCAACTAATGAAAAACTGTTTTTT
J gene: TRBJ2-1; V gene: TRBV7-6; clone size: -; D gene: TRBD2; CDR3 protein: CASSFRLAGGSYNEQFF; CDR3 DNA: TGTGCCAGCAGCTTTCGACTAGCGGGGGGCTCCTACAATGAGCAGTTCTTC
J gene: TRBJ1-2; V gene: TRBV28; clone size: -; D gene: TRBD1; CDR3 protein: CASNSGTGKIGGYTF; CDR3 DNA: TGTGCCAGCAACTCCGGGACAGGGAAGATTGGGGGCTACACCTTC
J gene: TRBJ2-2; V gene: TRBV19; clone size: -; D gene: TRBD1; CDR3 protein: CASSAGQGAATGELFF; CDR3 DNA: TGTGCCAGTAGCGCCGGACAGGGGGCGGCCACCGGGGAGCTGTTTTTT
J gene: TRBJ2-1; V gene: TRBV27; clone size: few; D gene: -; CDR3 protein: CASSWANEQFF; CDR3 DNA: TGTGCCAGCAGTTGGGCGAATGAGCAGTTCTTC
J gene: TRBJ2-3; V gene: TRBV15; clone size: -; D gene: TRBD2; CDR3 protein: CATSRGGGSGGTDTQYF; CDR3 DNA: TGTGCCACCAGCAGAGGGGGGGGGTCTGGTGGCACAGATACGCAGTATTTT
J gene: TRBJ2-2; V gene: TRBV5-4; clone size: -; D gene: -; CDR3 protein: CASSLAGRANTGELFF; CDR3 DNA: TGTGCCAGCAGCTTGGCTGGGCGGGCGAACACCGGGGAGCTGTTTTTT
J gene: TRBJ1-1; V gene: TRBV27; clone size: -; D gene: -; CDR3 protein: CASSFGRSVNTEAFF; CDR3 DNA: TGTGCCAGCAGTTTCGGGAGGTCGGTGAACACTGAAGCTTTCTTT
J gene: TRBJ1-1; V gene: TRBV27; clone size: -; D gene: -; CDR3 protein: CASSLVGVGTEAFF; CDR3 DNA: TGTGCCAGCAGTTTGGTCGGGGTGGGCACTGAAGCTTTCTTT
J gene: TRBJ2-7; V gene: TRBV10-3; clone size: -; D gene: TRBD2; CDR3 protein: CAISGTSGSYEQYF; CDR3 DNA: TGTGCCATCAGTGGGACTAGCGGGAGTTACGAGCAGTACTTC
J gene: TRBJ2-7; V gene: TRBV2; clone size: -; D gene: TRBD1; CDR3 protein: CASSPLPGTGKAYEQYF; CDR3 DNA: TGTGCCAGCAGCCCTTTACCCGGGACAGGGAAGGCCTACGAGCAGTACTTC
J gene: TRBJ2-5; V gene: TRBV18; clone size: -; D gene: TRBD1; CDR3 protein: CASSPQTGRETQYF; CDR3 DNA: TGTGCCAGCTCACCCCAGACAGGGCGAGAGACCCAGTACTTC